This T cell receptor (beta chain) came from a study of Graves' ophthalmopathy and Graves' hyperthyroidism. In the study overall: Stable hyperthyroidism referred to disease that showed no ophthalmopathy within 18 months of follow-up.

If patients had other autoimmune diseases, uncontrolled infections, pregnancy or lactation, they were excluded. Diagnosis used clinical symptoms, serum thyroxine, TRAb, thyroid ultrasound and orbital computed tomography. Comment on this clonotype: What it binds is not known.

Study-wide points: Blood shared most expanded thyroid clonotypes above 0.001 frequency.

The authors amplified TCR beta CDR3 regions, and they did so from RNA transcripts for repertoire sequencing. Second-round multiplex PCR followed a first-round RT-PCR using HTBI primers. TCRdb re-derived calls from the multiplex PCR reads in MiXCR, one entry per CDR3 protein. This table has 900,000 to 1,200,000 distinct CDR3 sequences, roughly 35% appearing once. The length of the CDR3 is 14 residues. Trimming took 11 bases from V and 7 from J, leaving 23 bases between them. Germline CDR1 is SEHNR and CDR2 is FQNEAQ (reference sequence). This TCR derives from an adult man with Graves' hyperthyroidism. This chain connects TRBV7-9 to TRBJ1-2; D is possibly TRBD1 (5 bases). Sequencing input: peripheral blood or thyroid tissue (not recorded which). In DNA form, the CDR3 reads TGTGCCTGGGCCCCCGACGGGACCGGGGGTGGCTACACCTTC. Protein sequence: CAWAPDGTGGGYTF.